These 7 T cell receptor beta chains originate from one sample sequenced in a study of T cells expressing NK-cell markers. No DNA is given; TCRdb re-called the 5' RACE reads and lists each CDR3 protein once. This sample contains 400,000 to 450,000 distinct CDR3 sequences. Sequenced: blood T cells: a sorted CD56 or NKG2C T cell subset, CD4+ or CD8+ T cells, or bulk PBMC T cells (not recorded which). These receptors were obtained from a woman aged 18 to 69 in good health.

The V and J genes are TRBV7-3 and TRBJ1-6; TCRdb returns TRBD1, unconfirmable since there is no DNA. Germline V gene data show CDR1 as SGHTA and CDR2 as FQGTGA. The CDR3 sequence is 13 residues long. The CDR3 sequence: CASSLIGGSPLHF. Filled out from reference TRBV7-3 and TRBJ1-6, the complete variable domain reads GAGVSQTPSNKVTEKGKYVELRCDPISGHTALYWYRQSLGQGPEFLIYFQGTGAADDSGLPNDRFFAVRPEGSVSTLKIQRTERGDSAVYLCASSLIGGSPLHFGNGTRLTVT.

The V call is TRBV12-3 or TRBV12-4, the J call TRBJ1-6; without DNA, the TCRdb call of TRBD1 cannot be checked. CDR3 length: 14 amino acids. CDR3 loop: CASSFGTANSPLHF.

CDR3 loop: CSAERGLAVNEQFF. The genes are TRBV20-1 and TRBJ2-1; TCRdb designates TRBD2, a call that cannot be tested without DNA. The germline V gene encodes CDR1 DFQATT and CDR2 SNEGSKA (reference sequence). The CDR3 has 14 residues.

The chain uses TRBV5-1 and TRBJ1-1; TCRdb reports TRBD1, a call that lacks DNA to check it against. Germline loops: CDR1 SGHRS, CDR2 YFSETQ. This CDR3 is 12 amino acids long. CDR3 region: CASSPGAAEAFF.

V usage is TRBV12-3 or TRBV12-4 and J usage is TRBJ1-5. The CDR3 has 15 amino acids. Here the CDR3 reads CASRTNAYSNQPQHF.

The chain recombines TRBV19 with TRBJ2-3; as DNA is missing, the TRBD1 call by TCRdb cannot be tested. Germline V CDR1 and CDR2: LNHDA, SQIVND (reference sequence). The CDR3 extends over 13 amino acids. CDR3 loop: CASSDRNTDTQYF.

The chain is built from TRBV28 and TRBJ2-5; TCRdb picks TRBD1, but there is no DNA to check that call. The CDR3 runs 16 residues. Looked up from germline, CDR1 is MDHEN and CDR2 is SYDVKM. CDR3 sequence: CASSLPPGQGAETQYF.